This record covers a single T cell receptor (beta chain). Trimming removed 7 bases from V and 1 base from J, with 9 bases in between. The CDR3 spans 13 residues. Germline CDR1 SNHLY, CDR2 FYNNEI. This record comes from a study of blood T cell repertoires in COVID-19. Per the original data handling: Reference gene primer amplification gave nucleated cell count estimates. TCRdb's copy holds only in-frame clones and misses some; the assay was immunoSEQ multiplex PCR. The V and J calls and the clone size are those of that table, but D and trimming were determined from the DNA. The data hold 300,000 or so clones, with about 90% observed a single time. Resolution of symptoms, clearance, or two negative PCRs was present in recovered Cohort 3 donors.

The chain has TRBV2 and TRBJ2-3; tentatively, D is TRBD2 (6 bases). The specimen was PBMCs or T cells enriched from blood (not recorded which). This TCR was sampled from a woman younger than 45 who had recovered from COVID-19. In DNA, the CDR3 is TGTGCCAGCATACTAGCTGGCACAGATACGCAGTATTTT. Translation gives CASILAGTDTQYF.